The present T cell receptor (beta chain) was sequenced within a study of T cell changes during pregnancy in multiple sclerosis. Some clones are missing from TCRdb's copy, which holds only in-frame ones; the method was immunoSEQ multiplex PCR. The sample has some 57,000 clones, around 93% seen once; the top ten hold 0.6% to 0.9%. This clone was detected once. Trimming removed 2 bases from V and 4 bases from J, with 18 bases in between. The CDR3 sequence is 17 residues long. CDR1 is SGHRS, CDR2 YFSETQ, per germline. This material consisted of CD4+ T cells from peripheral blood mononuclear cells, taken in the first trimester of pregnancy. The chain is built from TRBV5-1 and TRBJ2-2; D is perhaps TRBD1 (6 bases). This receptor was taken from a female donor with multiple sclerosis, enrolled in a pregnancy study. CDR3 region: CASSFGDRMLGTGELFF. CDR3 DNA: TGCGCCAGCAGCTTCGGAGACAGGATGCTAGGCACCGGGGAGCTGTTTTTT.